These 23 T cell receptor beta chains came from one sample sequenced in a study of CD8+ T cells in alopecia areata. Extracted RNA was reverse transcribed into cDNA, the sequencing template. The protocol was immunoSEQ multiplex PCR, while the TCRdb copy is restricted to in-frame clones and leaves out a portion. The data show about 210,000 clones, with 43% seen just once and over 2.5% held by the top ten. Treatment: oral pan-JAK inhibitor, 5-10 mg twice daily. The sample here was CD4+ T cells sorted from blood, taken at approximately week 36, from a patient treated with tofacitinib. The receptors derive from a human donor with alopecia areata.

The chain joins TRBV29-1 to TRBJ2-3; 10 bases are shared with TRBD1. The CDR3 is made up of 17 amino acids. The V gene's germline CDR1 is SQVTM and CDR2 ANQGSEA. After removal of 3 bases from V and 0 bases from J, the junction contained 9 bases not matched to a gene. CDR3 loop: CSVDLTGGTASTDTQYF. Here the CDR3 DNA reads TGCAGCGTTGATTTGACAGGGGGCACGGCTAGCACAGATACGCAGTATTTT.

The V gene is TRBV10-3, the J gene TRBJ2-5; unclear D gene. This CDR3 is 13 amino acids long. In germline, CDR1 is ENHRY, CDR2 SYGVKD. V gave up 4 bases and J gave up 2 bases, with 8 bases separating them. The CDR3 DNA reads TGTGCCATCAGTGTAGGCAAACAAGAGACCCAGTACTTC. It encodes CAISVGKQETQYF.

This clone was recorded a few times. This chain links TRBV29-1 with TRBJ2-1; D is perhaps TRBD1 or TRBD2 (5 bases each). Germline V gene data show CDR1 as SQVTM and CDR2 as ANQGSEA. Trimming cost V 5 bases and J 0 bases, with 8 bases left between them. The CDR3 contains 13 residues. The CDR3 DNA sequence: TGCAGCGTTCGGGACCCCTCCTACAATGAGCAGTTCTTC. Its protein is CSVRDPSYNEQFF.

This clone was picked up a small number of times. The genes are TRBV23-1 and TRBJ2-2; D is tentatively TRBD1 or TRBD2 (5 bases each). TRBV23-1 is reported as an ORF; its role is uncertain. The CDR3 is 18 residues long. V was shortened by 2 bases and J by 6 bases, with 22 bases between the two germline ends. The CDR3 sequence is CASSQILEGFGFAGELFF. Here the CDR3 DNA reads TGCGCCAGCAGTCAAATACTTGAGGGGTTTGGATTCGCCGGGGAGCTGTTTTTT.

The table lists this clone with a few counts. The rearrangement joins TRBV27 to TRBJ2-7; D remains ambiguous. Looked up from germline, CDR1 is MNHEY and CDR2 is SMNVEV (reference sequence). The CDR3 runs 13 residues. Between the trimmed V and J ends, which lost 6 bases and 3 bases, there was a span of 12 bases. CDR3 sequence reads: CASSNLGLYEQYF. In DNA, the CDR3 is TGTGCCAGCAGCAACTTGGGCCTCTACGAGCAGTACTTC.

The J gene is TRBJ2-2, the V gene TRBV5-1; tentatively, D is TRBD2 (6 bases). CDR3 length equals 15 residues. The germline V and J ends were trimmed by 0 bases and 4 bases, with 10 bases remaining between them. Germline CDR1 is SGHRS and CDR2 is YFSETQ. DNA of the CDR3: TGCGCCAGCAGCTTGGGACTAGATATCACCGGGGAGCTGTTTTTT. This sequence encodes CASSLGLDITGELFF.

This chain joins TRBV30 and TRBJ2-3, with a tentative D call TRBD2 (6 bases). V gave up 2 bases and J gave up 2 bases, with 14 bases separating them. This CDR3 is built from 15 residues. The V gene's germline CDR1 is GTSNPN and CDR2 SVGIG (reference sequence). The CDR3 bases are TGTGCCTGGAGTTCTGGCGGGACCCTCACAGATACGCAGTATTTT. It translates to CAWSSGGTLTDTQYF.

This clone has a handful of counts. J is TRBJ2-5 and V is TRBV11-3; perhaps TRBD2 as D (6 bases). Trimming took 5 bases from V and 4 from J, leaving 20 bases between them. The germline gives CDR1 SGHNT, CDR2 YENEEA. CDR3 size: 16 residues. The CDR3 reads CASSRGTLDRGETQYF. DNA of the CDR3: TGTGCCAGCAGCCGTGGGACTCTCGATAGGGGAGAGACCCAGTACTTC.

The chain recombines TRBV14 with TRBJ2-7, with D possibly TRBD2 on 6 matching bases. The CDR3 totals 16 residues. Trimming left V 0 bases short and J 3 bases short, with 15 bases between. Germline V gives CDR1 SGHDN, CDR2 FVKESK. The CDR3 protein is CASSQEAAGRFYEQYF. CDR3 nucleotides: TGTGCCAGCAGCCAAGAGGCCGCGGGGAGGTTCTACGAGCAGTACTTC.

At least ten counts were recorded for this clone. The chain carries TRBV10-2 and TRBJ2-4; TRBD2 matches at 8 bases. Per germline, CDR1 WSHSY and CDR2 SAAADI. Unmatched junction bases numbered 6, after V lost 5 bases and J lost 0 bases. This CDR3 is 16 amino acids long. In DNA, the CDR3 is TGCGCCAGCAGTAACGGGAGGGCCGGAGCCAAAAACATTCAGTACTTC. Translating it yields CASSNGRAGAKNIQYF.

The chain couples TRBV7-9 to TRBJ2-1; 8 bases line up with TRBD2. V lost 0 bases to trimming and J lost 6 bases; unmatched junction nucleotides: 4. Germline V gene lookup returns CDR1 SEHNR and CDR2 FQNEAQ (reference sequence). The CDR3 has 15 amino acids. Written as DNA, the CDR3 is TGTGCCAGCAGCTTAGCAGCGGGAGTCGGCAATGAGCAGTTCTTC. It codes for CASSLAAGVGNEQFF.

Worth noting for this clone: Given a much more abundant clone one base away, this may be a read error. The identical CDR3 is also encoded by other nucleotide sequences in the sample. V usage is TRBV4-3 and J usage is TRBJ2-7; no clear D. The CDR3 loop spans 12 amino acids. V was pared by 0 bases and J by 4 bases, with 4 bases between. The germline V gene has CDR1 LGHNA and CDR2 YSLEER. CDR3 residues: CASSQEGYEQYF. The DNA of the CDR3 is TGCGCCAGCAGCCAAGAGGGATACGAGCAGTACTTC.

This clone was seen only a few times. V usage is TRBV20-1 and J usage is TRBJ2-3; TRBD2 might be the D (6 bases). This CDR3 region has 11 residues. The germline CDR1 and CDR2 sequences are DFQATT and SNEGSKA (reference sequence). CDR3 in amino acids: CRAGRADTQYF. Written as DNA, the CDR3 is TGCCGCGCGGGACGGGCAGATACGCAGTATTTT.

Only one count was recorded for this clone. The rearrangement joins TRBV7-2 to TRBJ1-1; a possible D gene is TRBD1 (5 bases). V lost 4 bases to trimming and J lost 12 bases, with 24 bases between them. CDR1 and CDR2 from the germline V gene are SGHTA and FQGNSA. The CDR3 is 15 amino acids. CDR3 loop: CASSSVRGTRHWTFF. The DNA for the CDR3 is TGTGCCAGCAGCTCGGTACGGGGCACTAGGCATTGGACTTTCTTT.

Comment on this clone: At the DNA level, this CDR3 is encoded by other sequences in the same sample as well. The J gene is TRBJ2-2, the V gene TRBV30; 10 bases map to TRBD1. This CDR3 is built from 13 residues. CDR1 is GTSNPN, CDR2 SVGIG, per germline (reference sequence). V was clipped by 3 bases and J by 8 bases; unmatched bases: 3. CDR3 coding DNA: TGTGCCTGGAGCCGGGACAGGGGAGGGGAGCTGTTTTTT. Translation gives CAWSRDRGGELFF.

For this clone: A junction end diverges from the germline sequence, so it may reflect a read error. The gene calls are TRBV7-2 and TRBJ1-2; D not certain. Germline V lookup: CDR1 SGHTA, CDR2 FQGNSA. The CDR3 is 11 residues long. The CDR3 spells CASSYSGLSNF. Written as DNA, the CDR3 is TGTGCCAGCAGCTACAGCGGGCTGTCAAACTTC.

A few counts support this clone. The chain recombines TRBV11-2 with TRBJ2-4, with 10 bases identical to TRBD2. Germline V lookup: CDR1 SGHAT, CDR2 FQNNGV. V gave up 0 bases and J gave up 3 bases; unmatched junction bases: 14. CDR3 length: 20 amino acids. The CDR3: CASSLDPVSSGSGGKNIQYF. In nucleotides, the CDR3 is TGTGCCAGCAGCTTAGACCCGGTGTCTAGCGGGAGTGGGGGCAAAAACATTCAGTACTTC.

A few counts support this clone. The V gene is TRBV15, the J gene TRBJ2-3, with 10 bases matching TRBD2. CDR3 length: 14 residues. V was pared by 4 bases and J by 6 bases, with 4 bases of the junction left unmatched. Germline V gene sequence: CDR1 LNHNV, CDR2 YYDKDF (reference sequence). In DNA, the CDR3 is TGTGCCACCAGCACTAGCGGGAGTGGTGATACGCAGTATTTT. It translates to CATSTSGSGDTQYF.

The rearrangement uses TRBV5-1 and TRBJ2-2; D is uncertain. V lost 0 bases and J lost 4, with 1 base in between. This CDR3 has 12 residues. CDR1 is SGHRS and CDR2 is YFSETQ in the germline V gene. The CDR3, as DNA: TGCGCCAGCAGCTTGGCCACCGGGGAGCTGTTTTTT. It translates to CASSLATGELFF.

The genes are TRBV28 and TRBJ1-3; D uncertain. V lost 3 bases and J lost 3, with 9 bases in between. The germline V gene encodes CDR1 MDHEN and CDR2 SYDVKM. The CDR3 sequence is 14 residues long. The CDR3 DNA reads as TGTGCCAGCAGTTTTAAAGGGCTTGGAAACACCATATATTTT. It translates to CASSFKGLGNTIYF.

This clone has just a few counts. The V gene is TRBV6-5, the J gene TRBJ2-5; 9 nucleotides align to TRBD2. This CDR3 contains 16 residues. Germline CDR1 is MNHEY and CDR2 is SVGAGI. V shed 0 bases, J shed 1 base, and the junction held 3 bases outside the gene matches. DNA of the CDR3: TGTGCCAGCAGTTACTCTCTAGCGGGGTCCCAAGAGACCCAGTACTTC. It specifies CASSYSLAGSQETQYF.

This clone was seen more than once but under ten times. The chain couples TRBV29-1 to TRBJ1-1; D gene unclear. Germline loops: CDR1 SQVTM, CDR2 ANQGSEA. This CDR3 has 10 residues. Trimming pared 8 bases from V and 4 bases from J, leaving 8 bases between. The CDR3 DNA reads as TGCAGCCTACGCCGCACTGAAGCTTTCTTT. Its protein product is CSLRRTEAFF.

This sequence joins TRBV27 and TRBJ1-4; D is ambiguous. V lost 6 bases, J lost 0 bases, and 2 bases lay in between. CDR1 and CDR2 (germline): MNHEY, SMNVEV (reference sequence). The CDR3 loop spans 12 amino acids. CDR3 loop: CASSSTNEKLFF. CDR3 coding DNA: TGTGCCAGCAGCTCAACTAATGAAAAACTGTTTTTT.